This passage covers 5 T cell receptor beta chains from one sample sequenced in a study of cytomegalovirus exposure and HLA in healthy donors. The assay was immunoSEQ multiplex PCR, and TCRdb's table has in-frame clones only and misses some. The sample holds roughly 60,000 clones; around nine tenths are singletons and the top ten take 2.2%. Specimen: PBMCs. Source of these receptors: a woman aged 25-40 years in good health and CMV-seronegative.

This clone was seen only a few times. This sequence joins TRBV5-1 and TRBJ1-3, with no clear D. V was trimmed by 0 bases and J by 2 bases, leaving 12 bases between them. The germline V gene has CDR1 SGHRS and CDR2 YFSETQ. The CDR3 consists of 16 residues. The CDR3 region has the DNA TGCGCCAGCAGCTTGGCCCCGACTACTACTGGAAACACCATATATTTT. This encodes CASSLAPTTTGNTIYF.

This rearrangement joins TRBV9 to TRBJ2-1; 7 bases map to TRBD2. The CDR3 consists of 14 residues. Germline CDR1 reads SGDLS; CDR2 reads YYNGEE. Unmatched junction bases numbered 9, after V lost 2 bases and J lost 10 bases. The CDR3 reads CASSVTSRQEEQFF. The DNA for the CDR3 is TGTGCCAGCAGCGTGACTAGCAGGCAGGAGGAGCAGTTCTTC.

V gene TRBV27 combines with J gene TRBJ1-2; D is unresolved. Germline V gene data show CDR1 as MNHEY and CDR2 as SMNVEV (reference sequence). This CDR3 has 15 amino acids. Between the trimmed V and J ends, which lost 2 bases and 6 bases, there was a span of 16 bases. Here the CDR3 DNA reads TGTGCCAGCAGTTTAACGTTTTTCGGGGTTGATGGCTACACCTTC. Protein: CASSLTFFGVDGYTF.

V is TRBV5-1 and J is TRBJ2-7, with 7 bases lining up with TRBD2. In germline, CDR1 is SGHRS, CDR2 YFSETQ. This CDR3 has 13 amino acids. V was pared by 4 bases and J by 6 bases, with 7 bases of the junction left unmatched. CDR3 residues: CASSLGLEGEQYF. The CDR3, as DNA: TGCGCCAGCAGCCTCGGACTAGAGGGCGAGCAGTACTTC. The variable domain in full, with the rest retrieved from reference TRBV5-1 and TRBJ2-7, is KAGVTQTPRYLIKTRGQQVTLSCSPISGHRSVSWYQQTPGQGLQFLFEYFSETQRNKGNFPGRFSGRQFSNSRSEMNVSTLELGDSALYLCASSLGLEGEQYFGPGTRLTVT.

This CDR3 reads CASTRGNYGYTF. The CDR3 DNA follows: TGTGCCAGCACCAGGGGAAACTATGGCTACACCTTC. The V gene is TRBV6-1, the J gene TRBJ1-2; possible D gene TRBD1, 6 bases. Germline CDR1 reads MNHNS; CDR2 reads SASEGT. This CDR3 has 12 residues. V lost 7 bases to trimming and J lost 2 bases, with 8 bases between them.